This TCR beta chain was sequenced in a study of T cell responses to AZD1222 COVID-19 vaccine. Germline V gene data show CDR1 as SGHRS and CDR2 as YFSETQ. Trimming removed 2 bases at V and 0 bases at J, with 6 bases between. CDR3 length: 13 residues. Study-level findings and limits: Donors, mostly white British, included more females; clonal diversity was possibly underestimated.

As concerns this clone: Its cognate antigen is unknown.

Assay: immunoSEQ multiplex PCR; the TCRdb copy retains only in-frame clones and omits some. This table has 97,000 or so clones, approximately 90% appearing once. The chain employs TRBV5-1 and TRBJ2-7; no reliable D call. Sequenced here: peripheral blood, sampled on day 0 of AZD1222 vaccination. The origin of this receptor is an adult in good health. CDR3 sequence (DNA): TGCGCCAGCAGCTTTAGGGACTCCTACGAGCAGTACTTC. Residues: CASSFRDSYEQYF.